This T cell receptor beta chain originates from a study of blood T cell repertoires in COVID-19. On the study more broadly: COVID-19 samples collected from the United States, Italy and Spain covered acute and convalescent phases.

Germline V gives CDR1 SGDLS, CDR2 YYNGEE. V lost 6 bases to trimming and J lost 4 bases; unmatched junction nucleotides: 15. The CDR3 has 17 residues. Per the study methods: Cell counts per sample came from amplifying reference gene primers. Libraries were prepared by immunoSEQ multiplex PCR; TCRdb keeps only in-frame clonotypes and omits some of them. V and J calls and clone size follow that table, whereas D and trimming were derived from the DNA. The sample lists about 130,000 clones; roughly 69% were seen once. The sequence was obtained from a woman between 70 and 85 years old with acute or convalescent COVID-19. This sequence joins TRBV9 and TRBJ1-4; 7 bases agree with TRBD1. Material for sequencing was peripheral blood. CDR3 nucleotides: TGTGCCAGCACGGTTTTAGGGGGCCGCAGGGGTAATGAAAAACTGTTTTTT. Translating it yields CASTVLGGRRGNEKLFF.